The present T cell receptor beta chain was sequenced within a study of blood T cell repertoires in COVID-19. Study-level information: PBMCs, B-cell-depleted T cells, or T cells provided the cDNA or gDNA that made up the material.

V was clipped by 3 bases and J by 1 base, with 6 bases between them. This CDR3 spans 14 amino acids. Germline V CDR1 and CDR2: LNHDA, SQIVND (reference sequence). Per the authors' pipeline: Reference gene primers were amplified, and this amplification served to estimate nucleated cell counts. Profiled with immunoSEQ multiplex PCR; TCRdb holds only in-frame clones, not every one. Clone size and V and J calls were adopted from that table, with D and trimming inferred from the DNA. The sample shows 250,000 or so clones, around 87% of them seen only once. Across about two dozen US areas, participants ranged in age from about 18 to 100 years. Researchers sorted participants into cohorts using their self-reported clinical history.

Sample: PBMCs or T cells enriched from blood (not recorded which). The receptor was derived from a woman between 45 and 60 years old who had recovered from COVID-19. This chain uses TRBV19 with TRBJ1-4, with D unresolved. CDR3 residues: CASSMWRTNEKLFF. The CDR3 DNA sequence: TGTGCCAGTAGTATGTGGAGAACTAATGAAAAACTGTTTTTT.